This T cell receptor (beta chain) was sequenced for a study of identical twins. Template switching, a step in the protocol, added a universal primer site, and cDNA carried unique molecular identifiers. TCRdb reprocessed the 5' RACE reads with MiXCR, giving one entry per CDR3 protein. The sample includes more than 400,000 distinct CDR3 sequences, over 12% of them seen just once. Healthy Caucasians supplied all donations. The same sample was also studied in work on yellow fever vaccine responses in identical twins.

This clonotype originated in a woman aged 18-29 years in good health. The sequenced material came from CD4+ T cells sorted from blood.

CDR3 loop: CASSASAGGYNSPLHF. The DNA of the CDR3 is TGCGCCAGCAGCGCGTCGGCCGGAGGCTATAATTCACCCCTCCACTTT. This chain links TRBV5-1 with TRBJ1-6; D is undetermined. The V end was cut by 4 bases, the J end by 3 bases, with 14 bases between. Germline values: CDR1 SGHRS, CDR2 YFSETQ. There are 16 residues in the CDR3.